Each of the 29 T cell receptor beta chains below was sequenced from the same sample in a study of read filtering for tumor transcriptome and immune sequencing. This library used roughly 400 ng RNA and molecular barcoded adaptors spanning alpha/delta and beta/gamma chains. TCRdb re-called the reads through MiXCR, storing one row per CDR3 protein. This table holds about 24,000 distinct CDR3 sequences, around a fifth found once. What was sequenced was a population of CD138-negative cells sorted from bone marrow. These receptors were collected from a donor aged 40 or older with multiple myeloma.

Regarding this clonotype: An end of the junction differs from the germline gene, which may be a read error. This chain connects TRBV5-1 to TRBJ2-1, with D perhaps matching TRBD1 (6 bases). This CDR3 region has 14 residues. Germline lookup yields CDR1 SGHRS and CDR2 YFSETQ. The DNA of the CDR3 is TGCGCCAGCAGTAGGGACACCCCGAACAATAAGCAGTTCTTC. Protein sequence: CASSRDTPNNKQFF.

The chain has TRBV29-1 and TRBJ2-3; unclear D gene. Trimming cost V 4 bases and J 5 bases, with 4 bases left between them. Germline CDR1 is SQVTM and CDR2 is ANQGSEA. The CDR3 is made up of 10 amino acids. Written as DNA, the CDR3 is TGCAGCGTTGGGGAAGATACGCAGTATTTT. Residues: CSVGEDTQYF.

This clonotype was observed many times. This sequence joins TRBV20-1 and TRBJ2-7; D not resolved. Germline V gene lookup returns CDR1 DFQATT and CDR2 SNEGSKA (reference sequence). Trimming left V 0 bases short and J 0 bases short, with 12 bases between. The CDR3 has 15 amino acids. The CDR3 is CSARDQAYRSYEQYF. CDR3 sequence (DNA): TGCAGTGCTAGAGATCAGGCTTACCGCTCCTACGAGCAGTACTTC.

This clonotype occurred a few times. This chain links TRBV7-9 with TRBJ1-2, with D maybe TRBD1 (6 bases). The CDR3 is made up of 16 amino acids. CDR1 and CDR2 from the germline V gene are SEHNR and FQNEAQ (reference sequence). V shed 8 bases and J shed 6 bases, with 25 bases lying between them. The CDR3 DNA is TGTGCCAGCTCGGGGATGTATCCGGACAGCGGTGATGGCTACACCTTC. Residues: CASSGMYPDSGDGYTF.

Turning to this clonotype: A much larger clone is a single base away; this may be a read error. The chain couples TRBV5-4 to TRBJ2-1; 9 bases fit TRBD2. CDR1 SGHNT and CDR2 YYREEE come from the germline V gene (reference sequence). The CDR3 totals 15 residues. The DNA of the CDR3 is TGTGCCAGCAGCTTGGGCGGGGGGGACTACAGTGAGCAGTTCTTC. Translated, it gives CASSLGGGDYSEQFF.

This clonotype was seen at least ten times. The chain couples TRBV28 to TRBJ1-5; D unresolved. Trimming left V 2 bases short and J 2 bases short, with 7 bases between. Per the germline V gene, CDR1 is MDHEN and CDR2 is SYDVKM. The CDR3 sequence is 14 residues long. CDR3 nucleotide sequence: TGTGCCAGCAGTTTACAGTTGGGCAATCAGCCCCAGCATTTT. Amino acids: CASSLQLGNQPQHF.

This clonotype was recorded many times. DNA for the CDR3: TGCAGTGCTAGTAAGGGGGGCCCTGGAGAGACCCAGTACTTC. Translation: CSASKGGPGETQYF. J is TRBJ2-5 and V is TRBV20-1; D may be TRBD1 or TRBD2 (6 bases each). This CDR3 comprises 14 residues. CDR1 DFQATT and CDR2 SNEGSKA come from the germline V gene (reference sequence). V lost 3 bases, J lost 4 bases, and 15 bases lay in between.

Concerning this clonotype itself: This may be a read error: a much more frequent sequence differs by one nucleotide. The rearrangement links TRBV6-2 or TRBV6-3 to TRBJ1-1; D is undetermined. The CDR3 loop spans 13 amino acids. Germline CDR1 and CDR2: MNHEY and SVGEGT. CDR3: CASSLPGGTEASF. CDR3 bases: TGTGCCAGCAGTCTCCCTGGTGGCACTGAAGCTTCCTTT.

This clonotype has a count of ten or more. This chain links TRBV28 with TRBJ1-2; D uncertain. The CDR3 is 14 amino acids. Germline-derived CDR1 and CDR2 are MDHEN and SYDVKM. V was cut by 2 bases and J by 3 bases, with 10 bases left in between. The chain's CDR3 is CASSLVSIHYGYTF. CDR3 DNA sequence: TGTGCCAGCAGTTTAGTCAGCATCCACTATGGCTACACCTTC.

This clonotype was observed at least ten times. The chain is built from TRBV6-5 and TRBJ1-1; 7 nucleotides line up with TRBD1. The length of the CDR3 is 14 residues. Germline V gives CDR1 MNHEY, CDR2 SVGAGI. The V segment lost 7 bases and the J segment 4 bases; nucleotides outside the gene matches: 9. Here the CDR3 reads CASNPTGWSTEAFF. The CDR3 bases are TGTGCCAGCAACCCGACAGGGTGGAGCACTGAAGCTTTCTTT.

This clonotype was seen only once. A much bigger clone sits one base away, suggesting this may be a read error. The chain uses TRBV14 and TRBJ2-5, with 7 positions matching TRBD2. CDR3 size: 14 residues. Germline CDR1 is SGHDN and CDR2 is FVKESK. For the CDR3, the DNA is TGTGCCAGCAGCCAGGGGGGGGTCCAAGAGGCCCAGTACTTC. It specifies CASSQGGVQEAQYF.

The chain couples TRBV27 to TRBJ1-1; D perhaps matches TRBD1 (6 bases). Trimming took off 4 bases at V and 1 base at J, with 10 bases between the two ends. Germline CDR1 and CDR2: MNHEY and SMNVEV (reference sequence). The CDR3 is 14 amino acids. As DNA, the CDR3 is TGTGCCAGCAGTTCACGGGGGGCGAACACTGAAGCTTTCTTT. Amino acid sequence: CASSSRGANTEAFF.

This clonotype was counted at least ten times. The V call is TRBV7-9, the J call TRBJ2-3, with D possibly matching TRBD1 (6 bases). In germline, CDR1 is SEHNR, CDR2 FQNEAQ (reference sequence). V lost 5 bases, J lost 1 base, and 13 bases lay in between. The CDR3 is 15 amino acids. CDR3: CASSQGSGGTDTQYF. CDR3 bases: TGTGCCAGCAGCCAGGGGTCCGGGGGCACAGATACGCAGTATTTT.

This clonotype was seen repeatedly, ten times or more. V usage is TRBV2 and J usage is TRBJ1-5; D remains unclear. Trimming cost V 6 bases and J 0 bases, with 6 bases left between them. The CDR3 is made up of 13 amino acids. Looked up from germline, CDR1 is SNHLY and CDR2 is FYNNEI. CDR3 residues: CASSPDSNQPQHF. DNA for the CDR3: TGTGCCAGCAGCCCTGATAGCAATCAGCCCCAGCATTTT.

Concerning this clonotype itself: A single base separates this from a much larger clone, so it may be a read error. V and J are TRBV6-5 and TRBJ2-3; no clear D. The CDR3 covers 11 residues. Trimming stripped 6 bases from V and 8 bases from J, with 9 bases between. Germline CDR1 is MNHEY and CDR2 is SVGAGI. As DNA, the CDR3 is TGTGCCAGCAGGGATGGTGGTACGCAGTATTTT. Amino acids: CASRDGGTQYF.

This clonotype was counted between two and nine times. This chain connects TRBV30 to TRBJ1-2, with D possibly being TRBD1 (6 bases). Germline V gene data show CDR1 as GTSNPN and CDR2 as SVGIG (reference sequence). The CDR3 runs to 14 residues. V was pared by 4 bases and J by 6 bases, with 18 bases between. Here the CDR3 DNA reads TGTGCCTGGACAACCGGCAGGGGCGAAGATGGCTACACCTTC. Encoded protein: CAWTTGRGEDGYTF. Full variable domain (remainder filled in from reference TRBV30 and TRBJ1-2): SQTIHQWPATLVQPVGSPLSLECTVEGTSNPNLYWYRQAAGRGLQLLFYSVGIGQISSEVPQNLSASRPQDRQFILSSKKLLLSDSGFYLCAWTTGRGEDGYTFGSGTRLTVV.

The rearrangement joins TRBV2 to TRBJ2-3; possible D gene TRBD2, 6 bases. The length of the CDR3 is 14 residues. Germline V gene sequence: CDR1 SNHLY, CDR2 FYNNEI. Between the trimmed V and J ends, which lost 4 bases and 8 bases, there was a span of 16 bases. The CDR3 DNA reads as TGTGCCAGCAGTGCTCCACTAGCACCCGGTACGCAGTATTTT. Translated: CASSAPLAPGTQYF.

There are many counts of this clonotype. The chain joins TRBV27 to TRBJ1-2, with D perhaps matching TRBD1 (6 bases). Trimming cost V 5 bases and J 4 bases, with 17 bases left between them. The CDR3 consists of 15 residues. The germline V gene has CDR1 MNHEY and CDR2 SMNVEV (reference sequence). The CDR3 bases are TGTGCCAGCAGTCCTTGGGGCAGGGGATTCTATGGCTACACCTTC. Translating it yields CASSPWGRGFYGYTF.

The chain links TRBV5-1 to TRBJ2-7; D call uncertain. Germline CDR1 SGHRS, CDR2 YFSETQ. The CDR3 spans 14 residues. Trimming pared 0 bases from V and 4 bases from J, leaving 11 bases between. The CDR3 nucleotides read TGCGCCAGCAGCTTGGACGGGTTCTGGTACGAGCAGTACTTC. Translation: CASSLDGFWYEQYF.

The table lists this clonotype with many counts. The V and J genes are TRBV5-6 and TRBJ2-3, with D possibly matching TRBD1 (5 bases). Germline lookup yields CDR1 SGHDT and CDR2 YYEEEE. The ends were cut back, 4 bases at V and 10 bases at J, with 16 bases in the middle. The CDR3 is 13 amino acids. The CDR3 sequence is CASSPMVGAAQYF. The CDR3 nucleotides read TGTGCCAGCAGCCCGATGGTAGGGGCTGCGCAGTATTTT.

A note on this clonotype: Since a much larger clone is just one base distant, this may be a read error. The chain employs TRBV19 and TRBJ1-1; D unclear. The CDR3 sequence is 13 residues long. Looked up from germline, CDR1 is LNHDA and CDR2 is SQIVND (reference sequence). CDR3 region: CASSIRVNTEALF. For the CDR3, the DNA is TGTGCCAGTAGTATTCGAGTGAACACTGAAGCTCTCTTT. The full variable domain, completed using reference TRBV19 and TRBJ1-1, is DGGITQSPKYLFRKEGQNVTLSCEQNLNHDAMYWYRQDPGQGLRLIYYSQIVNDFQKGDIAEGYSVSREKKESFPLTVTSAQKNPTAFYLCASSIRVNTEALFGQGTRLTVV.

This clonotype was seen many times. The J gene is TRBJ2-1, the V gene TRBV12-3 or TRBV12-4; TRBD1 matches at 11 bases. The V segment lost 6 bases and the J segment 7 bases; nucleotides outside the gene matches: 8. CDR3 length: 15 amino acids. The CDR3, as DNA: TGTGCCAGCAGACTCGGGACAGGGGGTCTTAATGAGCAGTTCTTC. Amino acids: CASRLGTGGLNEQFF.

The count of this clonotype is one. A much larger clonotype is one base distant, so this may be a read error. The chain links TRBV7-9 to TRBJ2-2; the D is unclear. In germline, CDR1 is SEHNR, CDR2 FQNEAQ (reference sequence). Trimming removed 5 bases from V and 6 bases from J, with 16 bases in between. The CDR3 is made up of 15 amino acids. The CDR3 is CASSPNEFNAGELFF. CDR3 coding DNA: TGTGCCAGCAGCCCAAACGAGTTCAACGCCGGGGAGCTGTTTTTT.

The sample holds many counts of this clonotype. V and J are TRBV7-2 and TRBJ2-1; 8 bases align to TRBD2. CDR1 and CDR2 from the germline V gene are SGHTA and FQGNSA. The CDR3 is 11 amino acids. The V segment lost 5 bases and the J segment 16 bases; nucleotides outside the gene matches: 7. CDR3 DNA: TGTGCCAGCAGCCCCGGGGGGGCCGAATTCTTC. This encodes CASSPGGAEFF.

This clonotype showed up just a few times. The J gene is TRBJ1-1, the V gene TRBV12-3 or TRBV12-4; D may be TRBD1 (5 bases). The CDR3 has 17 residues. V was shortened by 7 bases and J by 5 bases, with 26 bases between the two germline ends. The CDR3 coding sequence is TGTGCCAGCAACCCAAGGTTCGGGATTTCGGAGGGGACTGAAGCTTTCTTT. Translated: CASNPRFGISEGTEAFF.

Concerning this clonotype itself: A clone one base away is much larger, so this may be a read error. The rearrangement links TRBV29-1 to TRBJ2-5; D is unresolved. CDR1 and CDR2 from the germline V gene are SQVTM and ANQGSEA. The CDR3 totals 10 residues. This CDR3 is CSVGEETQHF. CDR3 nucleotides: TGCAGCGTTGGGGAAGAGACCCAGCACTTC.

This clonotype is labeled as medium-sized. The rearrangement joins TRBV9 to TRBJ2-5; D might be TRBD2 (6 bases). The CDR3 contains 16 residues. The germline V gene has CDR1 SGDLS and CDR2 YYNGEE. V was cut by 4 bases and J by 5 bases, with 21 bases left in between. The CDR3: CASSISGSVSRETQYF. DNA of the CDR3: TGTGCCAGCAGCATATCCGGGAGTGTGTCACGGGAGACCCAGTACTTC.

This clonotype was observed a handful of times. This chain uses TRBV6-5 with TRBJ1-2; 9 nucleotides match TRBD1. Germline V gene sequence: CDR1 MNHEY, CDR2 SVGAGI. With V trimmed by 4 bases and J by 7 bases, 16 bases remained unmatched. The CDR3 covers 17 residues. The CDR3 DNA reads as TGTGCCAGCAGTTCCACCGGGACAGGGAGTCTGCGACGTGGCTACACCTTC. It translates to CASSSTGTGSLRRGYTF.

This clonotype showed up just a few times. The CDR3 coding sequence is TGTGCCAGCAGCCAGGGCCGTACTAGAAGCACAGATACGCAGTATTTT. Translation gives CASSQGRTRSTDTQYF. The rearrangement joins TRBV3-1 to TRBJ2-3; TRBD2 might be the D (5 bases). The CDR3 totals 16 residues. CDR1 is LGHDT, CDR2 YNNKEL, per germline (reference sequence). The germline V and J ends were trimmed by 3 bases and 0 bases, with 13 bases remaining between them.